Following are 26 T cell receptor beta chains from one sample sequenced in a study of beta chain features in type 1 diabetes. The entirety of the isolated RNA underwent reverse transcription, so expressed TCRB transcripts were sequenced. Sequencing used immunoSEQ multiplex PCR; TCRdb keeps in-frame clones, though not all of them. The sample lists under 900,000 clones, under 20% occurring once. Specimen: naive CD4+ T cells from blood. The source is a woman between 18 and 29 years old in good health.

This chain joins TRBV6-6 and TRBJ2-3; unclear D gene. Germline V lookup: CDR1 MNHNY, CDR2 SVGAGI (reference sequence). Between the trimmed V and J ends, which lost 2 bases and 2 bases, there was a span of 11 bases. The CDR3 length is 15 residues. The CDR3 nucleotides read TGTGCCAGCAGTTACCCCGGCCAACCCACAGATACGCAGTATTTT. Protein: CASSYPGQPTDTQYF.

The table lists this clone with a few counts. V usage is TRBV4-2 and J usage is TRBJ2-3; D remains unclear. Germline-derived CDR1 and CDR2 are LGHNA and YNFKEQ. The CDR3 is 16 amino acids. Between the trimmed V and J ends, which lost 0 bases and 5 bases, there was a span of 15 bases. The CDR3 region has the DNA TGTGCCAGCAGCCAAGATGGCTACCAGGACCTAGATACGCAGTATTTT. The encoded protein is CASSQDGYQDLDTQYF.

The V and J genes are TRBV27 and TRBJ1-4; D ambiguous. V was cut by 4 bases and J by 3 bases, with 9 bases left in between. Germline values: CDR1 MNHEY, CDR2 SMNVEV (reference sequence). CDR3 length: 14 residues. DNA for the CDR3: TGTGCCAGCAGTTCCAATGGGGCTAATGAAAAACTGTTTTTT. Amino acid sequence: CASSSNGANEKLFF. The full variable domain, rest sourced from reference TRBV27 and TRBJ1-4, is EAQVTQNPRYLITVTGKKLTVTCSQNMNHEYMSWYRQDPGLGLRQIYYSMNVEVTDKGDVPEGYKVSRKEKRNFPLILESPSPNQTSLYFCASSSNGANEKLFFGSGTQLSVL.

The CDR3 DNA sequence: TGCGCCAGCAGAAACGAACCGGGACAGGGAGGTGAGCAGTTCTTC. This translates into CASRNEPGQGGEQFF. V and J are TRBV5-1 and TRBJ2-1, with 9 positions matching TRBD1. The ends lost 5 bases at V and 9 bases at J; junction bases unmatched: 12. Looked up from germline, CDR1 is SGHRS and CDR2 is YFSETQ. This CDR3 has 15 amino acids.

The table lists this clone with a few counts. The CDR3: CASSENDRDREVYEQYF. CDR3 DNA sequence: TGTGCCAGCAGTGAAAATGACCGGGACAGGGAAGTCTACGAGCAGTACTTC. V usage is TRBV25-1 and J usage is TRBJ2-7, with 9 bases lining up with TRBD1. V gave up 2 bases and J gave up 3 bases; unmatched junction bases: 11. Per germline, CDR1 MGHDK and CDR2 SYGVNS. The CDR3 covers 17 residues.

The rearrangement uses TRBV6-1 and TRBJ2-7; the D is unclear. This CDR3 comprises 13 residues. Germline V gene data show CDR1 as MNHNS and CDR2 as SASEGT. V was shortened by 7 bases and J by 2 bases, with 12 bases between the two germline ends. The CDR3 sequence is CASNLRPTYEQYF. CDR3 sequence (DNA): TGTGCCAGCAACTTGAGGCCAACCTACGAGCAGTACTTC.

This clone has more than one count but fewer than ten. V and J are TRBV21-1 and TRBJ1-4. TRBV21-1 is classified as a pseudogene. This CDR3 is 12 amino acids long. DNA of the CDR3: TGTGCCAGCAGCACAGAGGGGCTGCAACTGTTTTTT. This translates into CASSTEGLQLFF.

This clone has more than one count but fewer than ten. The J gene is TRBJ2-2, the V gene TRBV9, with 7 bases matching TRBD2. The trim removed 4 bases at V and 5 bases at J, leaving 11 bases unmatched. From germline, CDR1 is SGDLS and CDR2 YYNGEE. The CDR3 spans 16 residues. The CDR3: CASSPRRLAETGELFF. The DNA of the CDR3 is TGTGCCAGCAGCCCCCGCCGTCTAGCGGAAACCGGGGAGCTGTTTTTT.

V usage is TRBV2 and J usage is TRBJ2-7, with D possibly being TRBD1 or TRBD2 (5 bases each). The germline CDR1 and CDR2 sequences are SNHLY and FYNNEI. The CDR3 loop spans 14 amino acids. V was shortened by 5 bases and J by 6 bases, with 17 bases between the two germline ends. The CDR3 DNA follows: TGTGCCAGCAGTAGGGGCATTGTTGCGGGCGAGCAGTACTTC. Translating it yields CASSRGIVAGEQYF.

This clone was detected a few times. This rearrangement joins TRBV5-8 to TRBJ2-7; 9 bases align to TRBD1. Losses at the gene ends were 3 bases for V and 5 bases for J; bases not matched to a gene: 12. Germline V CDR1 and CDR2: SGHTS, YDEGEE. This CDR3 has 16 residues. CDR3 coding DNA: TGTGCCAGCAGCTCTCCGGGACAGGGCAGCGTGGACGAGCAGTACTTC. Encoded protein: CASSSPGQGSVDEQYF.

This clone was detected only a few times. The V and J genes are TRBV7-9 and TRBJ2-6, with D perhaps matching TRBD1 (8 bases). The CDR3 is made up of 17 amino acids. Germline V lookup: CDR1 SEHNR, CDR2 FQNEAQ (reference sequence). V dropped 5 bases and J dropped 2 bases, with 16 bases sitting between them. In DNA form, the CDR3 reads TGTGCCAGCAGCCAGCGGGACAGGTCCGCTGGGGCCAACGTCCTGACTTTC. Protein product: CASSQRDRSAGANVLTF.

The rearrangement joins TRBV7-8 to TRBJ2-5; D perhaps matches TRBD1 (5 bases). The germline V and J ends were trimmed by 6 bases and 2 bases, with 10 bases remaining between them. The CDR3 has 13 residues. Germline V gene data show CDR1 as SGHVS and CDR2 as FQNEAQ. The CDR3 here is CASRVQGQETQYF. DNA of the CDR3: TGTGCCAGCAGGGTCCAGGGACAAGAGACCCAGTACTTC.

There are a few counts of this clone. J is TRBJ1-5 and V is TRBV19; 9 nucleotides align to TRBD1. In germline, CDR1 is LNHDA, CDR2 SQIVND (reference sequence). V was pared by 4 bases and J by 9 bases, with 13 bases of the junction left unmatched. This CDR3 region has 16 residues. The CDR3 protein is CASSTSLTGTGWPQHF. The CDR3 DNA follows: TGTGCCAGTAGTACGTCACTTACCGGGACAGGGTGGCCCCAGCATTTT. The full variable domain, in which reference TRBV19 and TRBJ1-5 provide the parts outside the CDR3, is DGGITQSPKYLFRKEGQNVTLSCEQNLNHDAMYWYRQDPGQGLRLIYYSQIVNDFQKGDIAEGYSVSREKKESFPLTVTSAQKNPTAFYLCASSTSLTGTGWPQHFGDGTRLSIL.

This clone was seen just once. J is TRBJ1-2 and V is TRBV7-2; 7 bases fit TRBD1. Trimming removed 4 bases from V and 8 bases from J; junction bases left unmatched: 16. The CDR3 spans 16 residues. Germline V gene sequence: CDR1 SGHTA, CDR2 FQGNSA. In DNA, the CDR3 is TGTGCCAGCAGCTCCAGACAGGGTAGGGGAGTGAAAGGCTACACCTTC. Amino acid sequence: CASSSRQGRGVKGYTF. Variable domain in full (rest from reference TRBV7-2 and TRBJ1-2): GAGVSQSPSNKVTEKGKDVELRCDPISGHTALYWYRQSLGQGLEFLIYFQGNSAPDKSGLPSDRFSAERTGGSVSTLTIQRTQQEDSAVYLCASSSRQGRGVKGYTFGSGTRLTVV.

A few counts support this clone. The chain links TRBV7-2 to TRBJ2-5; 7 positions agree with TRBD2. The germline gives CDR1 SGHTA, CDR2 FQGNSA. This CDR3 comprises 15 residues. The V and J ends lost 3 bases and 5 bases, in that order; junction bases with no gene match: 9. In nucleotides, the CDR3 is TGTGCCAGCAGCTTGGGCGGGAGCCCCGGGGAGACCCAGTACTTC. This gives the protein CASSLGGSPGETQYF.

The V gene is TRBV5-4, the J gene TRBJ2-7, with unresolved D. Trimming cost V 0 bases and J 6 bases, with 13 bases left between them. CDR3 length equals 14 residues. Germline lookup yields CDR1 SGHNT and CDR2 YYREEE (reference sequence). The CDR3 bases are TGTGCCAGCAGCTTGGACGATATAGGGCGCGAGCAGTACTTC. Translation: CASSLDDIGREQYF.

This clone was counted a few times. V gene TRBV5-4 combines with J gene TRBJ2-1, with TRBD2 matching 9 bases. This CDR3 comprises 14 residues. Germline-derived CDR1 and CDR2 are SGHNT and YYREEE (reference sequence). J gave up 5 bases and V 4 bases, and 4 bases lay outside the gene matches. CDR3 region: CASSRTSVNNEQFF. The DNA of the CDR3 is TGTGCCAGCAGCCGGACTAGCGTCAACAATGAGCAGTTCTTC.

V is TRBV18 and J is TRBJ1-2; 8 nucleotides match TRBD1. J lost 3 bases, V lost 5 bases, and 2 bases had no gene match. The CDR3 extends over 13 amino acids. Germline V gene lookup returns CDR1 KGHSH and CDR2 LQKENI. DNA for the CDR3: TGTGCCAGCTCAAAGGACAGGGACTATGGCTACACCTTC. Amino acids: CASSKDRDYGYTF.

The J gene is TRBJ1-3, the V gene TRBV9; D might be TRBD1 (6 bases). CDR1 and CDR2 from the germline V gene are SGDLS and YYNGEE. CDR3 length equals 16 residues. Trimming pared 2 bases from V and 0 bases from J, leaving 12 bases between. The CDR3 here is CASSVAQGFSGNTIYF. CDR3 coding DNA: TGTGCCAGCAGCGTGGCTCAGGGGTTCTCTGGAAACACCATATATTTT.

This clone was seen more than once but under ten times. This chain's CDR3 is CASSQGTGGAVYF. CDR3 bases: TGCGCCAGCAGCCAAGGGACAGGGGGCGCGGTTTACTTC. This chain joins TRBV4-3 and TRBJ2-5; 11 positions agree with TRBD1. The germline V gene encodes CDR1 LGHNA and CDR2 YSLEER. CDR3 size: 13 residues. The V segment lost 1 base and the J segment 14 bases; nucleotides outside the gene matches: 6.

This clone was observed a few times. This chain joins TRBV10-3 and TRBJ2-3; 11 nucleotides match TRBD2. Germline loops: CDR1 ENHRY, CDR2 SYGVKD. The CDR3 length is 14 residues. V lost 6 bases to trimming and J lost 1 base; unmatched junction nucleotides: 0. CDR3 nucleotides: TGTGCCATCAGGACTAGCGGGGGCACAGATACGCAGTATTTT. Its translation: CAIRTSGGTDTQYF.

Notes on this clone: The same CDR3 is also encoded by other DNA sequences in this sample. The chain combines TRBV18 with TRBJ1-5; D uncertain. There are 13 residues in the CDR3. Germline CDR1 and CDR2: KGHSH and LQKENI. Trimming left V 2 bases short and J 4 bases short, with 6 bases between. The CDR3 here is CASSPEENQPQHF. The CDR3 DNA sequence: TGTGCCAGCTCACCAGAGGAGAATCAGCCCCAGCATTTT.

This sequence joins TRBV10-3 and TRBJ2-7; possibly TRBD1 for D (6 bases). The CDR3 spans 14 residues. V was pared by 10 bases and J by 10 bases, with 26 bases between. Germline V gene lookup returns CDR1 ENHRY and CDR2 SYGVKD. CDR3 residues: CATHARQVTNVQYF. CDR3 nucleotides: TGTGCCACGCACGCTCGACAGGTGACCAATGTTCAGTACTTC.

This clone was observed a handful of times. The chain has TRBV27 and TRBJ1-2; 8 bases align to TRBD1. J was trimmed by 8 bases and V by 4 bases; bases with no gene match: 12. CDR1 is MNHEY, CDR2 SMNVEV, per germline (reference sequence). The CDR3 contains 15 residues. CDR3 loop: CASSSGQGLTAGYTF. CDR3 DNA sequence: TGTGCCAGCAGTTCAGGACAGGGTTTAACAGCGGGCTACACCTTC.

This clone was observed many times. This chain uses TRBV10-3 with TRBJ1-4; TRBD1 agrees at 10 bases. J was trimmed by 11 bases and V by 10 bases; bases with no gene match: 13. Germline-derived CDR1 and CDR2 are ENHRY and SYGVKD. CDR3 length: 14 residues. Here the CDR3 reads CATFSGTGEEKLFF. CDR3 nucleotides: TGTGCCACTTTCTCCGGGACAGGGGAAGAGAAACTGTTTTTT.

V and J are TRBV11-2 and TRBJ2-1, with 8 bases lining up with TRBD2. Germline V gives CDR1 SGHAT, CDR2 FQNNGV. Trimming cost V 4 bases and J 6 bases; bases outside gene matches: 2. CDR3 length equals 13 residues. CDR3: CASSSGRANEQFF. Written as DNA, the CDR3 is TGTGCCAGCAGCTCCGGGAGGGCCAATGAGCAGTTCTTC. The full variable domain, completed using reference TRBV11-2 and TRBJ2-1, is EAGVAQSPRYKIIEKRQSVAFWCNPISGHATLYWYQQILGQGPKLLIQFQNNGVVDDSQLPKDRFSAERLKGVDSTLKIQPAKLEDSAVYLCASSSGRANEQFFGPGTRLTVL.